The rows below give T cell receptor beta chains drawn from one sample of a study of graft-versus-host responses after intestinal transplantation. Clones were read by immunoSEQ multiplex PCR, and TCRdb kept only the in-frame ones, dropping some. The data contain about 57,000 clones, roughly 89% of them singletons. This specimen was PBMCs, taken 26 days after transplant. Receptors originate from a human patient who received an intestinal transplant, so some T cells may come from the graft donor. CDR3s include the opening cysteine and the closing phenylalanine or tryptophan. D genes are given only for firm matches. Clone size appears in some rows only: once, few, many, or a class for an expanded clone.

J	V	length	size	D	DNA	CDR3
TRBJ2-5	TRBV27	14	NA	NA	TGTGCCAGCAGTTTAGGGACACTCCAAGAGACCCAGTACTTC	CASSLGTLQETQYF
TRBJ2-1	TRBV19	15	once	TRBD2	TGTGCCAGTAGTATCGCGGGGGGGCCGCCTAATGAGCAGTTCTTC	CASSIAGGPPNEQFF
TRBJ1-2	TRBV7-9	15	NA	NA	TGTGCCAGCAGTTACCCAAGAGGACAAACGTATGGCTACACCTTC	CASSYPRGQTYGYTF
TRBJ2-7	TRBV10-2	13	NA	NA	TGCGCCAGCGCCATCGGGTTTTCCTACGAGCAGTACTTC	CASAIGFSYEQYF
TRBJ2-2	TRBV23-1	14	once	TRBD1	TGCGCCAGCAACGAGACAGGGGGCACCGGGGAGCTGTTTTTT	CASNETGGTGELFF
TRBJ1-1	TRBV9	16	NA	TRBD1	TGTGCCAGCAGCGAAGTAGGGGGCCAGGCGCGCACTGAAGCTTTCTTT	CASSEVGGQARTEAFF
TRBJ1-2	TRBV28	13	NA	NA	TGTGCCAGCAGATCTACAGCTAACTATGGCTACACCTTC	CASRSTANYGYTF
TRBJ2-1	TRBV28	16	once	NA	TGTGCCAGCAGTTTTTCTGTCGGGGACTCCTACAATGAGCAGTTCTTC	CASSFSVGDSYNEQFF
TRBJ1-1	TRBV20-1	10	NA	NA	TGCAGTGCTAGAGCCATTGAAGCTTTCTTT	CSARAIEAFF
TRBJ2-2	TRBV19	17	few	TRBD1	TGTGCCAGTAGTAGCAAGCCGTGGGACAGGGCCACCGGGGAGCTGTTTTTT	CASSSKPWDRATGELFF
TRBJ1-3	TRBV5-1	15	NA	TRBD1	TGCGCCAGCAGCTTGGACAGGGGGCAAGGAAACACCATATATTTT	CASSLDRGQGNTIYF
TRBJ2-3	TRBV7-9	13	NA	TRBD2	TGTGCCAGCCGGGGGGGCCTCAAGGATACGCAGTATTTT	CASRGGLKDTQYF
TRBJ2-7	TRBV5-1	15	NA	TRBD1	TGCGCCAGCAGCGCCGGACAGGGCATAGGCTACGAGCAGTACTTC	CASSAGQGIGYEQYF
TRBJ2-7	TRBV5-4	15	NA	NA	TGTGCCAGCAGCTTGGAGGGGTACAGCTCCTACGAGCAGTACTTC	CASSLEGYSSYEQYF
TRBJ1-2	TRBV10-3	18	once	TRBD1	TGTGCCATCAGTGAGTCTAAGACAGGGGGGATTAATCCCTATGGCTACACCTTC	CAISESKTGGINPYGYTF
TRBJ2-1	TRBV28	13	NA	NA	TGTGCCAGCAGTTCGCCCGACAGAGGCGAGCAGTTCTTC	CASSSPDRGEQFF
TRBJ2-1	TRBV28	13	NA	TRBD1	TGTGCCACTACGGGACAGAAAAACAATGAGCAGTTCTTC	CATTGQKNNEQFF
TRBJ2-3	TRBV27	14	NA	TRBD2	TGTGCCAGCAGTTTCGGAGTAGCGGGGGGGCTAAAGTATTTT	CASSFGVAGGLKYF
TRBJ2-5	TRBV19	15	NA	TRBD2	TGTGCCAGCAGGTCCAGCGGGGGCCTGGGGGAGACCCAGTACTTC	CASRSSGGLGETQYF
TRBJ2-5	TRBV11-2	14	NA	NA	TGTGCCAGCAGCTTAACAGGGCTAAAAGAGACCCAGTACTTC	CASSLTGLKETQYF
TRBJ2-1	TRBV9	16	NA	TRBD2	TGTGCCAGCAGCGCCAGAGCGGGGGGACAATACAATGAGCAGTTCTTC	CASSARAGGQYNEQFF
TRBJ2-1	TRBV4-1	14	NA	TRBD1	TGCGCCAGCAGCCAAGTGGGACAGGGGAATGAGCAGTTCTTC	CASSQVGQGNEQFF
TRBJ2-3	TRBV27	13	NA	TRBD2	TGTGCCAGCAGAATAGCGGGGACAGATACGCAGTATTTT	CASRIAGTDTQYF
TRBJ1-1	TRBV4-1	16	few	NA	TGCGCCAGCAGCCAAGATGATTTGGCCCGGGACACTGAAGCTTTCTTT	CASSQDDLARDTEAFF
TRBJ1-2	TRBV10-2	13	NA	NA	TGCGCCACATCCCTCAGGGAAGTCTATGGCTACACCTTC	CATSLREVYGYTF
TRBJ1-1	TRBV5-4	15	NA	TRBD1	TGTGCCAGCAGCGGGCGGACAGGGGATCCCACTGAAGCTTTCTTT	CASSGRTGDPTEAFF
TRBJ1-4	TRBV6-5	13	few	NA	TGTGCCAGCAGTTACTCGGGGACAGAAAAACTGTTTTTT	CASSYSGTEKLFF
TRBJ2-1	TRBV9	17	NA	TRBD1	TGTGCCAGCAGCGGAACGACGACAGGGGGCGACTACAATGAGCAGTTCTTC	CASSGTTTGGDYNEQFF
TRBJ2-1	TRBV6-5	15	NA	TRBD1	TGTGCCAGCAGTTCAGGGGGCCCTACCTACAATGAGCAGTTCTTC	CASSSGGPTYNEQFF
TRBJ2-5	TRBV11-2	14	NA	NA	TGTGCCAGCAGCTTCCCTAGCACGGGAGAGACCCAGTACTTC	CASSFPSTGETQYF
TRBJ2-1	TRBV28	16	NA	TRBD2	TGTGCCAGCACCTCCCTGGGGCTAGCGGGCTTCAATGAGCAGTTCTTC	CASTSLGLAGFNEQFF
TRBJ2-5	TRBV28	17	NA	NA	TGTGCCAGCAGAATTGACCGGCGACAGGGACTTCAAGAGACCCAGTACTTC	CASRIDRRQGLQETQYF
TRBJ1-2	TRBV10-2	14	NA	NA	TGCGCCAGCAGTGAGGAGGGGGGGTCCTATGGCTACACCTTC	CASSEEGGSYGYTF
TRBJ2-4	TRBV28	13	NA	NA	TGTGCCAGCAGTCCCGAGCAGGTTTACATTCAGTACTTC	CASSPEQVYIQYF
TRBJ2-3	TRBV9	16	once	TRBD2	TGTGCCAGCAGCGGCTCAAGGACTAGGGTCACAGATACGCAGTATTTT	CASSGSRTRVTDTQYF
TRBJ2-1	TRBV6-5	15	once	TRBD2	TGTGCCAGCAGTTACGGGCTAGCGGATTACAATGAGCAGTTCTTC	CASSYGLADYNEQFF
TRBJ2-3	TRBV28	17	NA	NA	TGTGCCAGCAGTTTATACGCCGGGGAGCGGATAACAGATACGCAGTATTTT	CASSLYAGERITDTQYF
TRBJ2-1	TRBV4-1	16	NA	TRBD2	TGCGCCAGCGCGGCGGGGGGACTCTCCGGGTACAATGAGCAGTTCTTC	CASAAGGLSGYNEQFF
TRBJ1-1	TRBV28	16	NA	NA	TGTGCCAGCAGTTCCCGCCGAATAGGAGGGAACACTGAAGCTTTCTTT	CASSSRRIGGNTEAFF
TRBJ1-6	TRBV10-1	13	NA	TRBD1	TGCGCCAGCGAGACAGGGGTTTATTCACCCCTCCACTTT	CASETGVYSPLHF
TRBJ2-7	TRBV28	17	once	TRBD2	TGTGCCAGCAGTTTAAGTCTAGCGGGAGGTCCCTTTCAAGAGCAGTACTTC	CASSLSLAGGPFQEQYF
TRBJ1-1	TRBV28	13	NA	TRBD1	TGTGCCAGCAGGGGGACAGGGGAAACTGAAGCTTTCTTT	CASRGTGETEAFF
TRBJ2-1	TRBV5-1	15	NA	NA	TGCGCCAGCAGCTTACTCGCGGGGTTCTACAATGAGCAGTTCTTC	CASSLLAGFYNEQFF
TRBJ2-3	TRBV4-2	17	NA	NA	TGTGCCAGCAGCCAAGATTGGCAGGGGTATAGCACAGATACGCAGTATTTT	CASSQDWQGYSTDTQYF
TRBJ2-5	TRBV27	16	NA	TRBD1	TGTGCCAGCAGTGGGCGCGGACAGGGGTACCAAGAGACCCAGTACTTC	CASSGRGQGYQETQYF
TRBJ2-4	TRBV30	13	NA	NA	TGTGCCTGGATCGGTGTGACCAAAAACATTCAGTACTTC	CAWIGVTKNIQYF
TRBJ1-1	TRBV28	15	once	TRBD1	TGTGCCAGCAGTTTACTGGACAGGGTGTACACTGAAGCTTTCTTT	CASSLLDRVYTEAFF
TRBJ2-1	TRBV7-3	13	NA	TRBD2	TGTGCCAGCAGCGATGGGAGGGACGATGAGCAGTTCTTC	CASSDGRDDEQFF
TRBJ1-2	TRBV28	13	once	NA	TGTGCCAGCAGGGAAGCAGACATCTATGGCTACACCTTC	CASREADIYGYTF
TRBJ1-2	TRBV6-1	13	NA	TRBD1	TGTGCCAGCAGTGAGGGGACAGGTGGCGGCTACACCTTC	CASSEGTGGGYTF
TRBJ2-1	TRBV6-5	15	NA	NA	TGTGCCAGCAGTTACGCTTCGGGGGTAGGCAATGAGCAGTTCTTC	CASSYASGVGNEQFF
TRBJ2-2	TRBV2	14	NA	NA	TGTGCCAGCAGGGGCCCCGTGAACACCGGGGAGCTGTTTTTT	CASRGPVNTGELFF
TRBJ1-5	TRBV4-1	16	few	NA	TGCGCCAGCAGCCAAGAGTTAGGACAGCTCAATCAGCCCCAGCATTTT	CASSQELGQLNQPQHF